Included here is one T cell receptor (beta chain) sequence, with context. Method: immunoSEQ multiplex PCR; TCRdb's copy keeps in-frame clones and lacks some. This sample has about 12,000 clones; about 85% occur once, and the top ten carry around 15%. This entry belongs to a study of T cell changes during pregnancy in multiple sclerosis. The V gene's germline CDR1 is SGDLS and CDR2 YYNGEE. J was trimmed by 3 bases and V by 7 bases; bases with no gene match: 18. The CDR3 runs 17 residues. The TCR sequence derives from a female donor in good health, enrolled as a control in a pregnancy study. The sample in question was CD8+ T cells from peripheral blood mononuclear cells, obtained in the second trimester of pregnancy. This sequence joins TRBV9 and TRBJ2-5, with 7 bases aligning to TRBD2. The CDR3 spells CASARRGLGLAEETQYF. The CDR3 coding sequence is TGTGCCAGCGCCCGACGGGGGTTGGGGCTAGCGGAAGAGACCCAGTACTTC.